The 8 T cell receptor beta chains presented below share a single source sample, sequenced in a study of T-cell memory formation after mild COVID-19. TCRdb called the 5' RACE reads again in MiXCR, with one record for every CDR3 protein. The sample lists about 350,000 distinct CDR3 sequences, roughly 15% occurring once. Sequencing was carried out using PBMCs or a T cell subset sorted from them (not recorded which). The receptors here all came from a man younger than 35 who had mild COVID-19 (a few samples of this study predate the infection). Cell type and time point are not known.

The gene calls are TRBV4-2 and TRBJ2-1; D gene unclear. The V gene lost 2 bases and the J gene lost 10 bases, with 9 bases spanning the gap. In germline, CDR1 is LGHNA, CDR2 YNFKEQ. CDR3 length: 12 amino acids. The CDR3 DNA reads TGTGCCAGCAGCCAACACGGCGAGGAGCAGTTCTTC. It specifies CASSQHGEEQFF.

This clonotype occurred a few times. J is TRBJ1-1 and V is TRBV6-5, with D unclear. The CDR3 is 14 residues long. Germline V lookup: CDR1 MNHEY, CDR2 SVGAGI. The germline V and J ends were trimmed by 2 bases and 7 bases, with 14 bases remaining between them. CDR3 nucleotide sequence: TGTGCCAGCAGTTACGAGGATAGAGGGATTGAAGCTTTCTTT. Protein product: CASSYEDRGIEAFF.

This clonotype was seen a handful of times. The chain is built from TRBV4-1 and TRBJ2-3, with D maybe TRBD1 (5 bases). CDR3 length: 13 amino acids. The germline CDR1 and CDR2 sequences are MGHRA and YSYEKL. The V and J ends lost 6 bases and 3 bases respectively, with 10 bases between them. As DNA, the CDR3 is TGCGCCAGCAGGCAGACAGTTACAGATACGCAGTATTTT. Amino acids: CASRQTVTDTQYF.

This rearrangement joins TRBV20-1 to TRBJ1-5, with 9 nucleotides matching TRBD1. The CDR3 spans 15 residues. Germline V gene lookup returns CDR1 DFQATT and CDR2 SNEGSKA (reference sequence). Trimming removed 6 bases from V and 0 bases from J; junction bases left unmatched: 6. The CDR3 DNA sequence: TGCAGTGCGCAAACAGGGGGCTATAGCAATCAGCCCCAGCATTTT. It yields the protein CSAQTGGYSNQPQHF.

The sample holds a few counts of this clonotype. This rearrangement joins TRBV20-1 to TRBJ2-4; perhaps TRBD2 as D (6 bases). The CDR3 runs 13 residues. Germline V gene data show CDR1 as DFQATT and CDR2 as SNEGSKA (reference sequence). The germline V and J ends were trimmed by 3 bases and 2 bases, with 8 bases remaining between them. The CDR3 nucleotides are TGCAGTGCTAGGGGGGGTACCAAAAACATTCAGTACTTC. This sequence encodes CSARGGTKNIQYF.

This clonotype occurred a few times. As DNA, the CDR3 is TGTGCCAGCAGCTCCCCAAACCTGGACAGCCACTATGGCTACACCTTC. Translation gives CASSSPNLDSHYGYTF. The chain links TRBV7-8 to TRBJ1-2; D perhaps matches TRBD1 (6 bases). Germline values: CDR1 SGHVS, CDR2 FQNEAQ. With 4 bases removed from V and 3 bases from J, the gap between germline ends came to 18 bases. This CDR3 has 16 residues.

The gene calls are TRBV6-1 and TRBJ1-1; TRBD1 might be the D (5 bases). The length of the CDR3 is 14 residues. Deletions cut 3 bases from V and 10 bases from J, with 18 bases between. Germline loops: CDR1 MNHNS, CDR2 SASEGT. DNA of the CDR3: TGTGCCAGCAGTGACGGGGCAGGTGGGGCCTCAGCTTTCTTT. Translating it yields CASSDGAGGASAFF.

This clonotype was observed a few times. The CDR3 DNA follows: TGTGCCGGGCAGGACAGGACGGGAGGCTACACCTTC. Residues: CAGQDRTGGYTF. This chain joins TRBV3-1 and TRBJ1-2; TRBD1 matches at 7 bases. This CDR3 has 12 residues. V was clipped by 11 bases and J by 8 bases; unmatched bases: 11. CDR1 and CDR2 (germline): LGHDT, YNNKEL (reference sequence).